This passage covers 29 T cell receptor beta chains from one sample sequenced in a study of T cell responses to AZD1222 COVID-19 vaccine. Clones were read by immunoSEQ multiplex PCR, and TCRdb kept only the in-frame ones, dropping some. Among 200,000 to 300,000 clones listed, 85% to 95% were seen once. The sequenced sample was peripheral blood, obtained on day 0 of AZD1222 vaccination. The receptors originated from an adult in good health.

The chain links TRBV20-1 to TRBJ2-4; no definite D call. The CDR3 is made up of 11 amino acids. Germline V gives CDR1 DFQATT, CDR2 SNEGSKA (reference sequence). V lost 3 bases and J 7 bases, leaving 7 bases between the germline ends. The CDR3, as DNA: TGCAGTGCTAGCTTTCGGAACATTCAGTACTTC. This encodes CSASFRNIQYF.

The J gene is TRBJ1-1, the V gene TRBV7-2; D gene unclear. Between the trimmed V and J ends, which lost 4 bases and 3 bases, there was a span of 15 bases. Germline CDR1 reads SGHTA; CDR2 reads FQGNSA. This CDR3 has 15 residues. The CDR3 loop is CASSSRRRGDTEAFF. The DNA for the CDR3 is TGTGCCAGCAGCTCCCGGCGGCGCGGGGACACTGAAGCTTTCTTT. Drawing the rest from reference TRBV7-2 and TRBJ1-1, the complete variable domain is GAGVSQSPSNKVTEKGKDVELRCDPISGHTALYWYRQSLGQGLEFLIYFQGNSAPDKSGLPSDRFSAERTGGSVSTLTIQRTQQEDSAVYLCASSSRRRGDTEAFFGQGTRLTVV.

The chain is built from TRBV27 and TRBJ2-7, with TRBD2 as a possible D gene (7 bases). Trimming shortened V by 5 bases and J by 7 bases, and 15 bases separated the two germline ends. Germline CDR1 MNHEY, CDR2 SMNVEV (reference sequence). The CDR3 contains 13 residues. CDR3 sequence (DNA): TGTGCCAGCAGTACATGGAGGGGGGGAGAGCAGTACTTC. Its protein is CASSTWRGGEQYF.

The rearrangement links TRBV28 to TRBJ2-1; TRBD1 matches 11 bases. With 7 bases clipped from V and 6 bases from J, the junction kept 5 bases outside the gene matches. Germline CDR1 is MDHEN and CDR2 is SYDVKM. This CDR3 is 14 amino acids long. The CDR3 sequence: CASTRTGGPNEQFF. The CDR3 region has the DNA TGTGCCAGCACCCGGACAGGGGGCCCCAATGAGCAGTTCTTC. Full variable domain (missing parts from reference TRBV28 and TRBJ2-1): DVKVTQSSRYLVKRTGEKVFLECVQDMDHENMFWYRQDPGLGLRLIYFSYDVKMKEKGDIPEGYSVSREKKERFSLILESASTNQTSMYLCASTRTGGPNEQFFGPGTRLTVL.

The chain has TRBV6-5 and TRBJ2-1, with D uncertain. This CDR3 has 12 residues. Germline V CDR1 and CDR2: MNHEY, SVGAGI. V was clipped by 2 bases and J by 6 bases, with 5 bases between them. The CDR3 DNA reads TGTGCCAGCAGTTACGGGATCAATGAGCAGTTCTTC. Translated, it gives CASSYGINEQFF.

V gene TRBV4-3 combines with J gene TRBJ1-3; no clear D. Per germline, CDR1 LGHNA and CDR2 YSLEER. Trimming cost V 4 bases and J 1 base, with 14 bases left between them. The CDR3 length is 16 residues. CDR3 region: CASSLSPYSSGNTIYF. In DNA, the CDR3 is TGCGCCAGCAGCCTAAGTCCCTACTCGTCTGGAAACACCATATATTTT.

This chain joins TRBV6-2 or TRBV6-3 and TRBJ1-1; no clear D. V lost 5 bases and J 1 base, leaving 11 bases between the germline ends. This CDR3 is 14 amino acids long. CDR1 and CDR2 from the germline V gene are MNHEY and SVGEGT. CDR3 sequence (DNA): TGTGCCAGCAGTCTCCACTCGGAGAACACTGAAGCTTTCTTT. Protein: CASSLHSENTEAFF.

The V call is TRBV6-5, the J call TRBJ1-2; D call uncertain. CDR3 length: 15 amino acids. Trimming removed 2 bases from V and 5 bases from J, with 15 bases in between. Per germline, CDR1 MNHEY and CDR2 SVGAGI. The CDR3 DNA follows: TGTGCCAGCAGTTACACCCGGTCCATCGCTTATGGCTACACCTTC. The encoded protein is CASSYTRSIAYGYTF.

This clone was picked up one time. The chain combines TRBV29-1 with TRBJ1-5, with a tentative D call TRBD1 (5 bases). The V gene's germline CDR1 is SQVTM and CDR2 ANQGSEA. This CDR3 contains 13 residues. Trimming took off 6 bases at V and 2 bases at J, with 11 bases between the two ends. The CDR3 region has the DNA TGCAGCGTGGCCCGGGACGGCAATCAGCCCCAGCATTTT. The encoded protein is CSVARDGNQPQHF.

The rearrangement joins TRBV2 to TRBJ2-1; weak D call: TRBD1 (6 bases). Trimming removed 5 bases from V and 6 bases from J, with 14 bases in between. Germline V gives CDR1 SNHLY, CDR2 FYNNEI. This CDR3 contains 14 residues. CDR3 sequence: CASSLQGRGNEQFF. The CDR3 DNA sequence: TGTGCCAGCAGTTTACAGGGAAGGGGCAATGAGCAGTTCTTC.

This clone has just one count. The chain has TRBV2 and TRBJ1-4; the D gene is possibly TRBD1 (6 bases). V was shortened by 3 bases and J by 8 bases, with 13 bases between the two germline ends. The CDR3 is 14 amino acids. The germline gives CDR1 SNHLY, CDR2 FYNNEI. The CDR3 spells CASSEDRTSEKLFF. The CDR3 nucleotides are TGTGCCAGCAGTGAGGACAGAACTTCGGAAAAACTGTTTTTT.

The V and J genes are TRBV28 and TRBJ1-1; the D is unclear. V shed 10 bases and J shed 1 base, with 10 bases lying between them. The CDR3 runs 12 residues. The germline CDR1 and CDR2 sequences are MDHEN and SYDVKM. The DNA of the CDR3 is TGTGCCACCCACCTCCAGAACACTGAAGCTTTCTTT. It specifies CATHLQNTEAFF.

This chain uses TRBV7-2 with TRBJ2-7; 11 bases map to TRBD2. Germline trimming cut 4 bases from V and 6 bases from J; bases unmatched to any gene: 5. CDR3 length: 14 residues. CDR1 and CDR2 (germline): SGHTA, FQGNSA. Written as DNA, the CDR3 is TGTGCCAGCAGCTCCCTAGCGGGAGGCCGCGAGCAGTACTTC. This sequence encodes CASSSLAGGREQYF.

The rearrangement links TRBV5-4 to TRBJ2-5; TRBD2 is a possible D gene (6 bases). The length of the CDR3 is 14 residues. The V end was cut by 2 bases, the J end by 5 bases, with 13 bases between. CDR1 is SGHNT and CDR2 is YYREEE in the germline V gene (reference sequence). CDR3 coding DNA: TGTGCCAGCAGCTTAATAGGGACTGAGGAGACCCAGTACTTC. This codes for CASSLIGTEETQYF.

The V gene is TRBV2, the J gene TRBJ2-2; D is perhaps TRBD1 (7 bases). This CDR3 has 15 amino acids. The V gene's germline CDR1 is SNHLY and CDR2 FYNNEI. Trimming took 6 bases from V and 7 from J, leaving 18 bases between them. CDR3 sequence: CASRERTGGDGELFF. For the CDR3, the DNA is TGTGCCAGCAGGGAAAGGACAGGAGGGGACGGGGAGCTGTTTTTT.

In this sample, this clone turned up once. The CDR3 is CASSLEGPARGIRQYF. CDR3 nucleotides: TGTGCCAGCAGCTTAGAGGGCCCCGCCAGGGGGATTAGGCAGTACTTC. The gene calls are TRBV7-9 and TRBJ2-7, with 7 positions matching TRBD1. The germline V gene has CDR1 SEHNR and CDR2 FQNEAQ (reference sequence). J was trimmed by 9 bases and V by 1 base; bases with no gene match: 15. There are 16 residues in the CDR3.

The CDR3 nucleotides are TGTGCCAGCCAGGGACTCCTCACAGATACGCAGTATTTT. This sequence encodes CASQGLLTDTQYF. V gene TRBV28 combines with J gene TRBJ2-3; D possibly corresponds to TRBD2 (6 bases). The germline V gene encodes CDR1 MDHEN and CDR2 SYDVKM. CDR3 length equals 13 residues. V dropped 8 bases and J dropped 2 bases, with 11 bases sitting between them.

In DNA, the CDR3 is TGTGCCAGTAGCCCCTCGGGTAATACGCAGTATTTT. Protein product: CASSPSGNTQYF. The chain couples TRBV19 to TRBJ2-3; D is undetermined. From germline, CDR1 is LNHDA and CDR2 SQIVND (reference sequence). The CDR3 covers 12 residues. Trimming left V 6 bases short and J 7 bases short, with 11 bases between.

The chain carries TRBV28 and TRBJ1-1; D call uncertain. CDR1 and CDR2 (germline): MDHEN, SYDVKM. V was cut by 5 bases and J by 0 bases, with 10 bases left in between. CDR3 size: 14 residues. CDR3 residues: CASSADGLNTEAFF. In nucleotides, the CDR3 is TGTGCCAGCAGTGCGGACGGATTGAACACTGAAGCTTTCTTT.

The V call is TRBV7-3, the J call TRBJ2-1; the D gene is possibly TRBD2 (5 bases). V lost 2 bases and J 4 bases, leaving 12 bases between the germline ends. The germline CDR1 and CDR2 sequences are SGHTA and FQGTGA. This CDR3 contains 15 residues. The chain's CDR3 is CASSLSSGAYNEQFF. CDR3 DNA: TGTGCCAGCAGCTTATCCAGCGGCGCTTACAATGAGCAGTTCTTC.

For this clone: Mismatch with germline at one junction end may stem from a read error. This chain uses TRBV7-7 with TRBJ2-7; no definite D call. CDR1 and CDR2 (germline): SSHAT, FNYEAQ (reference sequence). The CDR3 length is 9 residues. The CDR3 spells CASSSQWRF. In DNA form, the CDR3 reads TGTGCTAGCAGCTCTCAATGGCGTTTC.

CDR3 in amino acids: CASTRDLNQPQHF. CDR3 coding DNA: TGTGCCAGTACCCGGGACCTAAATCAGCCCCAGCATTTT. J is TRBJ1-5 and V is TRBV19, with TRBD1 as a possible D gene (5 bases). Germline V CDR1 and CDR2: LNHDA, SQIVND (reference sequence). With 7 bases removed from V and 4 bases from J, the gap between germline ends came to 11 bases. The CDR3 has 13 residues.

As for this clone: Within the sample, other DNA sequences also encode this same CDR3. The V call is TRBV5-1, the J call TRBJ2-5, with no clear D. This CDR3 has 12 residues. Germline assignment: CDR1 SGHRS and CDR2 YFSETQ. V lost 0 bases, J lost 0 bases, and 0 bases lay in between. For the CDR3, the DNA is TGCGCCAGCAGCTTGGACCAAGAGACCCAGTACTTC. Translation: CASSLDQETQYF. Full variable domain (rest looked up from reference TRBV5-1 and TRBJ2-5): KAGVTQTPRYLIKTRGQQVTLSCSPISGHRSVSWYQQTPGQGLQFLFEYFSETQRNKGNFPGRFSGRQFSNSRSEMNVSTLELGDSALYLCASSLDQETQYFGPGTRLLVL.

This clone appeared a few times. The gene calls are TRBV7-9 and TRBJ2-5; perhaps TRBD1 as D (5 bases). In germline, CDR1 is SEHNR, CDR2 FQNEAQ (reference sequence). This CDR3 spans 15 amino acids. Deletions cut 6 bases from V and 7 bases from J, with 21 bases between. Here the CDR3 DNA reads TGTGCCAGCAGTCACCCACAGAAGCGTCAGGGGACCCAGTACTTC. It encodes CASSHPQKRQGTQYF. Combining the CDR3 with reference TRBV7-9 and TRBJ2-5 gives the whole variable domain DTGVSQNPRHKITKRGQNVTFRCDPISEHNRLYWYRQTLGQGPEFLTYFQNEAQLEKSRLLSDRFSAERPKGSFSTLEIQRTEQGDSAMYLCASSHPQKRQGTQYFGPGTRLLVL.

The chain uses TRBV28 and TRBJ1-2; TRBD1 aligns across 9 bases. With V trimmed by 4 bases and J by 2 bases, 5 bases remained unmatched. The CDR3 consists of 15 residues. The V gene's germline CDR1 is MDHEN and CDR2 SYDVKM. Here the CDR3 DNA reads TGTGCCAGCAGTTCCGGACAGGGGTTAAACTATGGCTACACCTTC. As protein: CASSSGQGLNYGYTF.

The V gene is TRBV6-2 or TRBV6-3, the J gene TRBJ2-7, with 10 nucleotides matching TRBD2. Trimming at V came to 0 bases and at J to 2 bases, leaving 7 bases not matched to a gene. The CDR3 runs to 17 residues. Per the germline V gene, CDR1 is MNHEY and CDR2 is SVGEGT. The CDR3 DNA follows: TGTGCCAGCAGTTACTCCCTGACTAGCGGGCTAACCTACGAGCAGTACTTC. Its protein is CASSYSLTSGLTYEQYF.

The CDR3 DNA reads TGTGCCAGTACCCCGGACAGGGGGGTTCTCAATGAGCAGTTCTTC. This gives the protein CASTPDRGVLNEQFF. The chain uses TRBV19 and TRBJ2-1; 10 bases are a match to TRBD1. The CDR3 totals 15 residues. Germline lookup yields CDR1 LNHDA and CDR2 SQIVND (reference sequence). J was trimmed by 6 bases and V by 7 bases; bases with no gene match: 9.

V and J are TRBV7-9 and TRBJ2-7, with D maybe TRBD1 (5 bases). Looked up from germline, CDR1 is SEHNR and CDR2 is FQNEAQ (reference sequence). This CDR3 comprises 14 residues. V dropped 1 base and J dropped 1 base, with 8 bases sitting between them. In DNA form, the CDR3 reads TGTGCCAGCAGCTTAGAGGGGAAATCCTACGAGCAGTACTTC. Translated, it gives CASSLEGKSYEQYF.

The chain employs TRBV18 and TRBJ2-7, with 7 bases lining up with TRBD1. V shed 2 bases and J 5 bases; nucleotides not matched to a gene: 6. Looked up from germline, CDR1 is KGHSH and CDR2 is LQKENI. This CDR3 is built from 14 residues. For the CDR3, the DNA is TGTGCCAGCTCACCATCGACAGGGTACAACGAGCAGTACTTC. This codes for CASSPSTGYNEQYF. Full variable domain (rest looked up from reference TRBV18 and TRBJ2-7): NAGVMQNPRHLVRRRGQEARLRCSPMKGHSHVYWYRQLPEEGLKFMVYLQKENIIDESGMPKERFSAEFPKEGPSILRIQQVVRGDSAAYFCASSPSTGYNEQYFGPGTRLTVT.